Listed below are T cell receptor beta chains from one sample, sequenced in a study of blood T cell repertoires in COVID-19. The assay was immunoSEQ multiplex PCR, and TCRdb's table has in-frame clones only and misses some. This repertoire shows roughly 150,000 clones, about 80% found once; its top ten account for 0.5% to 0.65%. Sequenced sample: peripheral blood. The receptor source for this set is a man aged 55 to 69 with acute or convalescent COVID-19. CDR3s include the opening cysteine and the closing phenylalanine or tryptophan. Fields, in order: J gene, V gene, clone size, D gene, CDR3 DNA, CDR3 protein. A D gene is named only where the DNA matches it firmly. Clone size is not always given. Where it is, it says once, few, many or a class for expanded clones.

j_gene: TRBJ2-5; v_gene: TRBV7-2; abundance: -; d_gene: TRBD2; CDR3nt: TGTGCCAGCAGCTTGTGGGGCGGGGGTTCCCAAGAGACCCAGTACTTC; CDR3aa: CASSLWGGGSQETQYF
j_gene: TRBJ2-7; v_gene: TRBV28; abundance: -; d_gene: TRBD1; CDR3nt: TGTGCCAGCAGTGTTACAGGGGGTAGCTACGAGCAGTACTTC; CDR3aa: CASSVTGGSYEQYF
j_gene: TRBJ1-2; v_gene: TRBV12-2; abundance: -; d_gene: -; CDR3nt: TGTGCAAGTCCCCCAGAGCGATCTAACTATGGCTACACCTTC; CDR3aa: CASPPERSNYGYTF
j_gene: TRBJ1-1; v_gene: TRBV5-1; abundance: -; d_gene: TRBD1; CDR3nt: TGCGCCAGCAGCTTGAAAATGACAGGGGGTAAGACTGAAGCTTTCTTT; CDR3aa: CASSLKMTGGKTEAFF
j_gene: TRBJ2-7; v_gene: TRBV12-3/TRBV12-4; abundance: -; d_gene: TRBD1; CDR3nt: TGTGCCAGCAGTCTGACAGGGACCTACGAGCAGTACTTC; CDR3aa: CASSLTGTYEQYF
j_gene: TRBJ1-3; v_gene: TRBV9; abundance: -; d_gene: -; CDR3nt: TGTGCCAGCAGCTCCGGGGGGCGTTCGCGGCCTGGAAACACCATATATTTT; CDR3aa: CASSSGGRSRPGNTIYF
j_gene: TRBJ2-5; v_gene: TRBV7-2; abundance: -; d_gene: TRBD1; CDR3nt: TGTGCCACCACCTCGACAGGGAACCAAGAGACCCAGTACTTC; CDR3aa: CATTSTGNQETQYF
j_gene: TRBJ1-1; v_gene: TRBV5-5; abundance: -; d_gene: -; CDR3nt: TGTGCCAGCAGCTTGGGTGTCACATCCAACACTGAAGCTTTCTTT; CDR3aa: CASSLGVTSNTEAFF
j_gene: TRBJ1-1; v_gene: TRBV3-1/TRBV3-2; abundance: -; d_gene: -; CDR3nt: TGTGCCAGCAGCCCTGCCGTGCGGGGGACTGAAGCTTTCTTT; CDR3aa: CASSPAVRGTEAFF
j_gene: TRBJ2-1; v_gene: TRBV5-5; abundance: -; d_gene: -; CDR3nt: TGTGCCAGCAGCTCGCAAGGACAATCGTACAATGAGCAGTTCTTC; CDR3aa: CASSSQGQSYNEQFF
j_gene: TRBJ1-1; v_gene: TRBV5-1; abundance: -; d_gene: -; CDR3nt: TGCGCCAGCAGCTTCCGAGCGAACACTGAAGCTTTCTTT; CDR3aa: CASSFRANTEAFF
j_gene: TRBJ2-2; v_gene: TRBV3-1/TRBV3-2; abundance: few; d_gene: -; CDR3nt: TGTGCCAGCAGGGGAATTGGCCGGGGGACCGGGGAGCTGTTTTTT; CDR3aa: CASRGIGRGTGELFF
j_gene: TRBJ1-3; v_gene: TRBV6-1; abundance: -; d_gene: -; CDR3nt: TGTGCCAGCAGTGAACTTAAAGGACAGTCATTT; CDR3aa: CASSELKGQSF
j_gene: TRBJ2-5; v_gene: TRBV3-1/TRBV3-2; abundance: -; d_gene: -; CDR3nt: TGTGCCAGCAGCCTGGGTGGGGGGGAGACCCAGTACTTC; CDR3aa: CASSLGGGETQYF
j_gene: TRBJ2-5; v_gene: TRBV18; abundance: -; d_gene: -; CDR3nt: TGTGCCAGCTCACCCTCTAGGACTGAGACCCAGTACTTC; CDR3aa: CASSPSRTETQYF
j_gene: TRBJ2-6; v_gene: TRBV5-4; abundance: once; d_gene: TRBD1; CDR3nt: TGTGCCAGCAGCTTGCCAGGGGGCGACGGGGCCAACGTCCTGACTTTC; CDR3aa: CASSLPGGDGANVLTF
j_gene: TRBJ2-1; v_gene: TRBV7-9; abundance: -; d_gene: -; CDR3nt: TGTGCCAGCAGCCCGAATGAGCAGTTCTTC; CDR3aa: CASSPNEQFF
j_gene: TRBJ1-1; v_gene: TRBV28; abundance: few; d_gene: -; CDR3nt: TGTGCCAGCAGTCCGCCAGGGAGGACTGAAGCTTTCTTT; CDR3aa: CASSPPGRTEAFF
j_gene: TRBJ2-3; v_gene: TRBV19; abundance: -; d_gene: TRBD1; CDR3nt: TGTGCCAGTAGCAGGACAGGGGAAACAGATACGCAGTATTTT; CDR3aa: CASSRTGETDTQYF
j_gene: TRBJ2-3; v_gene: TRBV19; abundance: few; d_gene: TRBD1; CDR3nt: TGTGCCAGTAGTCAGACAGGGAAGGGAGATACGCAGTATTTT; CDR3aa: CASSQTGKGDTQYF
j_gene: TRBJ1-4; v_gene: TRBV4-2; abundance: once; d_gene: -; CDR3nt: TGTGCCAGCAGCCAAGACAGGGGTGAAAAACTGTTTTTT; CDR3aa: CASSQDRGEKLFF
j_gene: TRBJ2-7; v_gene: TRBV5-1; abundance: -; d_gene: -; CDR3nt: TGCGCCAGCAGCTTGGGGCAGGGCGTAACCTACGAGCAGTACTTC; CDR3aa: CASSLGQGVTYEQYF
j_gene: TRBJ2-7; v_gene: TRBV7-2; abundance: few; d_gene: TRBD1; CDR3nt: TGTGCCAGCAGCTTAGACGGGACAGGCTTAAGGGAGCAGTACTTC; CDR3aa: CASSLDGTGLREQYF
j_gene: TRBJ1-2; v_gene: TRBV4-1; abundance: -; d_gene: TRBD1; CDR3nt: TGCGCCAGCAGCCGCAGACAGGGAGACGGCTACACCTTC; CDR3aa: CASSRRQGDGYTF
j_gene: TRBJ2-7; v_gene: TRBV6-2/TRBV6-3; abundance: -; d_gene: -; CDR3nt: TGTGCCAGCAGTTATCGGCAGAGACAGAAGGTCTACGAGCAGTACTTC; CDR3aa: CASSYRQRQKVYEQYF
j_gene: TRBJ2-2; v_gene: TRBV19; abundance: once; d_gene: -; CDR3nt: TGTGCCAGTAACCCGGGGGCGGGGGCCGGGGAGCTGTTTTTT; CDR3aa: CASNPGAGAGELFF
j_gene: TRBJ1-5; v_gene: TRBV7-2; abundance: -; d_gene: TRBD1; CDR3nt: TGTGCCAGCAGCCCTATAGGACAGGGTGGAGGTCAGCCCCAGCATTTT; CDR3aa: CASSPIGQGGGQPQHF
j_gene: TRBJ2-4; v_gene: TRBV6-5; abundance: -; d_gene: TRBD1; CDR3nt: TGTGCCAGCAGGCCGACAGGGGGCAGAAACATTCAGTACTTC; CDR3aa: CASRPTGGRNIQYF
j_gene: TRBJ1-6; v_gene: TRBV6-5; abundance: -; d_gene: TRBD1; CDR3nt: TGTGCCAGCGGCCCCCGGGACAGATCGAATTCACCCCTCCACTTT; CDR3aa: CASGPRDRSNSPLHF
j_gene: TRBJ2-2; v_gene: TRBV14; abundance: once; d_gene: TRBD1; CDR3nt: TGTGCCAGCAGCTCCGGGACAGGGGTGGCCGGGGAGCTGTTTTTT; CDR3aa: CASSSGTGVAGELFF
j_gene: TRBJ2-5; v_gene: TRBV27; abundance: -; d_gene: -; CDR3nt: TGTGCCAGCAGTCCCAGCCGCCGGGGAGAGACCCAGTACTTC; CDR3aa: CASSPSRRGETQYF
j_gene: TRBJ1-1; v_gene: TRBV2; abundance: once; d_gene: -; CDR3nt: TGTGCCAGCAGTGAAGGAGGAGGCCATTCCATCTCCGCTGAAGCTTTCTTT; CDR3aa: CASSEGGGHSISAEAFF
j_gene: TRBJ1-5; v_gene: TRBV6-2/TRBV6-3; abundance: -; d_gene: -; CDR3nt: TGTGCCAGCAGTTACTCCCAGGGGAATATCAATCAGCCCCAGCATTTT; CDR3aa: CASSYSQGNINQPQHF
j_gene: TRBJ1-1; v_gene: TRBV5-6; abundance: -; d_gene: TRBD1; CDR3nt: TGTGCCAGCAGCTTGTACAGGGGGCTAGCTTTCTTT; CDR3aa: CASSLYRGLAFF
j_gene: TRBJ2-7; v_gene: TRBV10-3; abundance: -; d_gene: -; CDR3nt: TGTGCCATCTGGGACCAGGGGTCCGAGCAGTACTTC; CDR3aa: CAIWDQGSEQYF
j_gene: TRBJ2-1; v_gene: TRBV6-2/TRBV6-3; abundance: -; d_gene: -; CDR3nt: TGTGCCAGCAGTTACGTAGCTTACAATGAGCAGTTCTTC; CDR3aa: CASSYVAYNEQFF
j_gene: TRBJ2-2; v_gene: TRBV19; abundance: -; d_gene: TRBD2; CDR3nt: TGTGCCAGTAGTATTACGAGCGGGAGAGTCGCCGGGGAGCTGTTTTTT; CDR3aa: CASSITSGRVAGELFF
j_gene: TRBJ2-7; v_gene: TRBV3-1/TRBV3-2; abundance: -; d_gene: -; CDR3nt: TGTGCCAGCCGAAATCAGGGGTCCGAGCAGTACTTC; CDR3aa: CASRNQGSEQYF
j_gene: TRBJ1-5; v_gene: TRBV6-1; abundance: -; d_gene: -; CDR3nt: TGTGCCAGCAGTGGGCTGGGAGGGAAGGGCAATCAGCCCCAGCATTTT; CDR3aa: CASSGLGGKGNQPQHF
j_gene: TRBJ1-6; v_gene: TRBV6-1; abundance: -; d_gene: -; CDR3nt: TGTGCCAGCAGTGGGGGTCAGGGGAAGAATTCACCCCTCCACTTT; CDR3aa: CASSGGQGKNSPLHF
j_gene: TRBJ1-6; v_gene: TRBV19; abundance: -; d_gene: TRBD1; CDR3nt: TGTGCCAGTAGCGGGACAGGGGGTTCCTATAATTCACCCCTCCACTTT; CDR3aa: CASSGTGGSYNSPLHF
j_gene: TRBJ2-4; v_gene: TRBV7-2; abundance: -; d_gene: TRBD2; CDR3nt: TGTGCCAGCAGCTTAGCGGGGAGGGGAGGGAAAAACATTCAGTACTTC; CDR3aa: CASSLAGRGGKNIQYF
j_gene: TRBJ2-1; v_gene: TRBV9; abundance: -; d_gene: -; CDR3nt: TGTGCCAGCAGCGGTAGCGCCCACTCCTACAATGAGCAGTTCTTC; CDR3aa: CASSGSAHSYNEQFF
j_gene: TRBJ2-2; v_gene: TRBV9; abundance: -; d_gene: TRBD2; CDR3nt: TGTGCCAGCAGCGTAGGCGGGGGTAACACCGGGGAGCTGTTTTTT; CDR3aa: CASSVGGGNTGELFF
j_gene: TRBJ2-7; v_gene: TRBV7-9; abundance: -; d_gene: -; CDR3nt: TGTGCCAGCAGCTTAGTCACCAACACCTACGAGCAGTACTTC; CDR3aa: CASSLVTNTYEQYF
j_gene: TRBJ1-5; v_gene: TRBV6-2/TRBV6-3; abundance: -; d_gene: TRBD1; CDR3nt: TGTGCCAGCAGTGTGGGACAGGGTAACAATCAGCCCCAGCATTTT; CDR3aa: CASSVGQGNNQPQHF
j_gene: TRBJ1-3; v_gene: TRBV7-2; abundance: -; d_gene: -; CDR3nt: TGTGCCAGCAGCTTAATCCCTGGTAGCTCTGGAAACACCATATATTTT; CDR3aa: CASSLIPGSSGNTIYF
j_gene: TRBJ2-1; v_gene: TRBV10-1; abundance: -; d_gene: TRBD2; CDR3nt: TGCGCCAGCAGTGACGCGGGAGGCTCCCCCAATGAGCAGTTCTTC; CDR3aa: CASSDAGGSPNEQFF
j_gene: TRBJ1-3; v_gene: TRBV5-1; abundance: -; d_gene: TRBD1; CDR3nt: TGCGCCAGCAGCGAGGGGGCGGGAAACACCATATATTTT; CDR3aa: CASSEGAGNTIYF
j_gene: TRBJ1-1; v_gene: TRBV28; abundance: -; d_gene: TRBD1; CDR3nt: TGTGCCAGCAGGACAGGGGGAGGCACTGAAGCTTTCTTT; CDR3aa: CASRTGGGTEAFF
j_gene: TRBJ1-3; v_gene: TRBV5-4; abundance: -; d_gene: -; CDR3nt: TGTGCCAGCAGCCCCGCTCGGGGGGCTGGAAACACCATATATTTT; CDR3aa: CASSPARGAGNTIYF
j_gene: TRBJ1-1; v_gene: TRBV28; abundance: -; d_gene: TRBD1; CDR3nt: TGTGCCAGCAGTCTCCTCGGGACAGGAAGAACTGAAGCTTTCTTT; CDR3aa: CASSLLGTGRTEAFF
j_gene: TRBJ1-1; v_gene: TRBV27; abundance: once; d_gene: -; CDR3nt: TGTGCCAGCAGTTTTAGAGAGAACACTGAAGCTTTCTTT; CDR3aa: CASSFRENTEAFF
j_gene: TRBJ2-7; v_gene: TRBV7-9; abundance: -; d_gene: -; CDR3nt: TGTGCCAGCAGCTCCCAGGGGGGTGCGATACGCGAGCAGTACTTC; CDR3aa: CASSSQGGAIREQYF
j_gene: TRBJ2-1; v_gene: TRBV6-5; abundance: -; d_gene: TRBD2; CDR3nt: TGTGCCAGCAGTTACGGGCTAGCGGGAGTTGAGCAGTTCTTC; CDR3aa: CASSYGLAGVEQFF
j_gene: TRBJ1-5; v_gene: TRBV9; abundance: once; d_gene: -; CDR3nt: TGTGCCAGCAGCGCGGGACAAGAAAATCAGCCCCAGCATTTT; CDR3aa: CASSAGQENQPQHF